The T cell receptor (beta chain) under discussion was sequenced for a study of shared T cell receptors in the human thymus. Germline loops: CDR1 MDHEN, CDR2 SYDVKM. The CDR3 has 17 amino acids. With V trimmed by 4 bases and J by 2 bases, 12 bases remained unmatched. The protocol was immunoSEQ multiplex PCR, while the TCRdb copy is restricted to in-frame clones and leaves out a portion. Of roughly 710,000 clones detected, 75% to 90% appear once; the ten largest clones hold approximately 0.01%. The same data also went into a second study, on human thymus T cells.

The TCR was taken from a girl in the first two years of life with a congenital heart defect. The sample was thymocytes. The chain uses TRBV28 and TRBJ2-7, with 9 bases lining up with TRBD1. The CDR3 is CASSSEPGQGEAYEQYF. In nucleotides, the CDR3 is TGTGCCAGCAGTTCTGAACCGGGACAGGGTGAAGCCTACGAGCAGTACTTC. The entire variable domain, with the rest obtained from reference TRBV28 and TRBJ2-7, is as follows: DVKVTQSSRYLVKRTGEKVFLECVQDMDHENMFWYRQDPGLGLRLIYFSYDVKMKEKGDIPEGYSVSREKKERFSLILESASTNQTSMYLCASSSEPGQGEAYEQYFGPGTRLTVT.